Listed below are T cell receptor beta chains from one sample, sequenced in a study of T cell responses to AZD1222 COVID-19 vaccine. This table comes from immunoSEQ multiplex PCR, and its TCRdb copy is limited to in-frame clones, with some not included. Of 55,000 to 65,000 clones in the sample, 88% were seen once. The sample consisted of peripheral blood, taken on day 0 of AZD1222 vaccination. The receptors derive from an adult in good health. The CDR3 runs from the conserved cysteine through the conserved F or W. Fields, in order: clone size, J gene, D gene, V gene, CDR3 DNA, CDR3 protein. A D gene is named only where the DNA matches it firmly. Only some rows state a clone size, as once, few, many or a class for expanded clones.

once TRBJ1-2 . TRBV30 TGTGCCTGGAGTGTACTGTCAGGTCGGGGCTACACCTTC CAWSVLSGRGYTF
. TRBJ1-4 . TRBV6-5 TGTGCCAGCAGTCCGGGAGTTAATGAAAAACTGTTTTTT CASSPGVNEKLFF
. TRBJ2-3 . TRBV7-2 TGTGCCAGCAGCTCCGGGGACTTCTACACAGATACGCAGTATTTT CASSSGDFYTDTQYF
. TRBJ2-7 . TRBV6-1 TGTGCCAGCAGTGAAAAGGATTACGAGCAGTACTTC CASSEKDYEQYF
. TRBJ2-7 TRBD2 TRBV7-2 TGTGCCAGCAGCTACTCTAGCGGGAGTGACTACGAGCAGTACTTC CASSYSSGSDYEQYF
. TRBJ2-3 TRBD2 TRBV19 TGTGCCAGTAGTACGCGGGGACTAGCGGGAAGCACAGATACGCAGTATTTT CASSTRGLAGSTDTQYF
. TRBJ1-5 TRBD1 TRBV19 TGTGCCAGTAGTTCTGGGACAGGGTCGGCTCAGCCCCAGCATTTT CASSSGTGSAQPQHF
. TRBJ1-3 . TRBV7-4 TGTGCCAGCAGCTCTCCGAGCGGGGCACCCTCTGGAAACACCATATATTTT CASSSPSGAPSGNTIYF
. TRBJ2-2 TRBD2 TRBV19 TGTGCCAGTAGTACGACTAGCGGGAGGGCCGGGGAGCTGTTTTTT CASSTTSGRAGELFF
. TRBJ1-5 . TRBV5-6 TGTGCCAGCAGCTTTTTTGGACAGAACAACAATCAGCCCCAGCATTTT CASSFFGQNNNQPQHF
. TRBJ1-5 . TRBV3-1/TRBV3-2 TGTGCCAGCAGCCAAGGGTACTATAGCAATCAGCCCCAGCATTTT CASSQGYYSNQPQHF
. TRBJ1-2 . TRBV5-1 TGCGCCAGCAGCTTGGGGACGTTGGGCAGGGTTAGGGACTATGGCTACACCTTC CASSLGTLGRVRDYGYTF
once TRBJ2-7 . TRBV11-3 TGTGCCAGCAGCTTCGTTACAGGCTACGAGCAGTACTTC CASSFVTGYEQYF
few TRBJ2-2 . TRBV5-1 TGCGCCAGCAGCTTGGGGTGGACCACCTTGGGCACCGGGGAGCTGTTTTTT CASSLGWTTLGTGELFF
few TRBJ1-1 . TRBV19 TGTGCCAGTAGGCAATCTACTTTGGGACAACAAGCTTTCTTT CASRQSTLGQQAFF
. TRBJ2-5 . TRBV7-2 TGTGCCAGCAGCCTCAAGGGGCTCGAAGTGACCCAGTACTTC CASSLKGLEVTQYF
once TRBJ1-5 . TRBV19 TGTGCCAGTAGACAAGGCCCCAATCAGCCCCAGCATTTT CASRQGPNQPQHF
. TRBJ2-7 . TRBV5-1 TGCGCCAGCAGCTTGGATTCTGGATCAAGGGCAGGGGACTGGTACGAGCAGTACTTC CASSLDSGSRAGDWYEQYF
. TRBJ1-2 . TRBV12-3/TRBV12-4 TGTGCCAGCAACACATACGGGCACTATGGCTACACCTTC CASNTYGHYGYTF
. TRBJ1-1 . TRBV4-1 TGCGCCAGCAGCCAAGACTTCTCAGGTGTGAACACTGAAGCTTTCTTT CASSQDFSGVNTEAFF